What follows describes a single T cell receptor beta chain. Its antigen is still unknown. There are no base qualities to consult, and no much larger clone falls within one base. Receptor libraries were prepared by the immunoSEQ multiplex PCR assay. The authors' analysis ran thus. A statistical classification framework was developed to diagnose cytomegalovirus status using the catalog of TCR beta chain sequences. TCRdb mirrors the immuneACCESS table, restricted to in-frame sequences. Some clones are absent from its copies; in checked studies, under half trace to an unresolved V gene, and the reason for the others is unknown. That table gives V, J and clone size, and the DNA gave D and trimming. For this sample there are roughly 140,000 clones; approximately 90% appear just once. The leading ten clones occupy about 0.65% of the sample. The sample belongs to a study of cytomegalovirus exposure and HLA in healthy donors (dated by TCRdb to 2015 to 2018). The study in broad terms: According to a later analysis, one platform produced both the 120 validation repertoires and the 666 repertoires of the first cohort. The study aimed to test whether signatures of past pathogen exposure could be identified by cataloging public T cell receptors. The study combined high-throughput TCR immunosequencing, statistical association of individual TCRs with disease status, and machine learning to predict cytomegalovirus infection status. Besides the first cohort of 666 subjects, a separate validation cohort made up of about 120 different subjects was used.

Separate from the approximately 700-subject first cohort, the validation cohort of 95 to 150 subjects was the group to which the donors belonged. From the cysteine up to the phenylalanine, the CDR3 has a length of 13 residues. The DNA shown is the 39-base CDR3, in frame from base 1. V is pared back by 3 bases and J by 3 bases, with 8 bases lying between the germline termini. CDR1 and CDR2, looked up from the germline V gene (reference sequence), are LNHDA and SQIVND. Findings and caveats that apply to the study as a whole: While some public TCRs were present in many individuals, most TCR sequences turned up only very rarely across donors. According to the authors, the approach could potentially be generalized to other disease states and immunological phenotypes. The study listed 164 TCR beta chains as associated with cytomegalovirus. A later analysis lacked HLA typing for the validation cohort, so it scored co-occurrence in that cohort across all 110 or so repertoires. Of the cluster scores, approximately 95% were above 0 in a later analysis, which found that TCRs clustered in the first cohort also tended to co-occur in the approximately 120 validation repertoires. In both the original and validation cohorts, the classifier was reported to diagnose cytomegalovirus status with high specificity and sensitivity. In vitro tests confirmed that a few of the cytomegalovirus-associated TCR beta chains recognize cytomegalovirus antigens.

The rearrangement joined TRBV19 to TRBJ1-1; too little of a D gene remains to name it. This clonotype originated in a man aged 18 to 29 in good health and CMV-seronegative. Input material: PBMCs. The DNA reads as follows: TGTGCCAGTAGTATCGTGTATGACACTGAAGCTTTCTTT. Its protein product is CASSIVYDTEAFF.